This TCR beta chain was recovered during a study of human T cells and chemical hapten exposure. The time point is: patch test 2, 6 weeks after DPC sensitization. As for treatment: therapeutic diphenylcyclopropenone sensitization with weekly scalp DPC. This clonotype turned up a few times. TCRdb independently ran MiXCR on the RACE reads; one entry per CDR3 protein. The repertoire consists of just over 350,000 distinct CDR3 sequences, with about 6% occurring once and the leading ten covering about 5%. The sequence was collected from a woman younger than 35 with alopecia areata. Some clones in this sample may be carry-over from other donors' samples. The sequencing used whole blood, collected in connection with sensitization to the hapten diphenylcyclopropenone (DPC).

The CDR3 nucleotides are TGTGCCAGCAGTTCTAACGCCTACGAGCAGTACTTC. This encodes CASSSNAYEQYF. The J gene is TRBJ2-7, the V gene TRBV12-3 or TRBV12-4; D unresolved. There are 12 residues in the CDR3. The V end was cut by 4 bases, the J end by 2 bases, with 6 bases between.